This is a list of T cell receptor beta chains from one sample in a study of T cell responses to AZD1222 COVID-19 vaccine. Method: immunoSEQ multiplex PCR; TCRdb's copy keeps in-frame clones and lacks some. The sample records 150,000 to 200,000 clones, around 93% being singletons. The sequenced sample was peripheral blood, obtained on day 0 of AZD1222 vaccination. The receptors originated from an adult in good health. CDR3s leave out the opening cysteine and the closing phenylalanine or tryptophan. Each record gives: V gene, J gene, CDR3 protein.

>TRBV7-2|TRBJ2-1
ASSPTYRGGRYEQF
>TRBV4-2|TRBJ1-5
ASSQDRAGGRQPQH
>TRBV5-6|TRBJ1-5
ASSSDRGQPQH
>TRBV7-9|TRBJ1-3
ASSQTPGISGNTIY
>TRBV13|TRBJ1-5
ASSSHLGQDQH
>TRBV4-2|TRBJ2-4
ASSQPDGKDIQY
>TRBV6-2/TRBV6-3|TRBJ1-1
ASSYPPREGTNTEAF
>TRBV5-1|TRBJ2-3
ASSPGHSTDTQY
>TRBV7-2|TRBJ2-3
ASSLAGRVASTDTQY
>TRBV9|TRBJ1-2
ASGGRNYGYT
>TRBV7-2|TRBJ1-1
ASSLQGPSNTEAF
>TRBV7-3|TRBJ2-2
ASSTGTGANTGELF
>TRBV7-9|TRBJ1-4
ASSFTGSSEKLF
>TRBV12-3/TRBV12-4|TRBJ1-3
ASNGLNTIY
>TRBV25-1|TRBJ2-5
ASSEAGGETQY
>TRBV4-2|TRBJ1-4
ASSRLGGGRTTNEKLF
>TRBV7-9|TRBJ2-1
ASSLERGPADHNEQF
>TRBV7-3|TRBJ1-1
ASSPLGQGASEAF
>TRBV5-6|TRBJ2-5
ASAARGLGETQY
>TRBV7-9|TRBJ1-2
ASSLEGLGYT
>TRBV19|TRBJ2-1
ASSSDRGNEQF
>TRBV30|TRBJ2-7
ARDTDTYEQY
>TRBV14|TRBJ2-1
ASSPSAEYNEQF
>TRBV29-1|TRBJ1-2
SALPRQGHGYGYT
>TRBV7-9|TRBJ2-7
AVRGRGSYEQY
>TRBV19|TRBJ1-1
ASSITRDTEAF
>TRBV6-1|TRBJ1-2
ASSEELGITMVVT
>TRBV6-5|TRBJ2-3
ASSSDGDTQY
>TRBV4-3|TRBJ2-3
ASSQDTGTSGFTDTQY
>TRBV27|TRBJ2-7
ASSLVSGTNEQY
>TRBV21-1|TRBJ2-7
ASSKSENRGRGQY
>TRBV2|TRBJ1-2
ASIRGQEFPYGYT
>TRBV7-2|TRBJ1-1
ASSSRGQGGLNTEAF